The T cell receptor (beta chain) described here comes from a study of identical twins. Study conclusions and caveats: Zero-insertion analyses could be partly confounded by invariant MAIT and iNKT cells.

Germline loops: CDR1 MDHEN, CDR2 SYDVKM. This CDR3 region has 15 residues. Trimming cost V 7 bases and J 2 bases, with 12 bases left between them. As regards this clonotype: What it recognizes is unknown.

One entry per CDR3 protein, called by TCRdb with MiXCR from the 5' RACE reads. The table lists about 890,000 distinct CDR3 sequences, 10% to 15% of them singletons. Healthy Caucasians alone served as donors. The same specimen was also included in a second study, on yellow fever vaccine responses in identical twins. That report adds: Twins reportedly mounted vaccine T cell responses that seemed partly convergent, partly personalized.

The sequencing sample was made of PBMCs. The V gene is TRBV28, the J gene TRBJ2-6; possibly TRBD1 or TRBD2 for D (5 bases each). The receptor's source is a woman in her late teens or twenties in good health. The CDR3 spells CASTGTRTGANVLTF. For the CDR3, the DNA is TGTGCCAGCACGGGGACGAGGACTGGGGCCAACGTCCTGACTTTC.